Listed here are 30 T cell receptor beta chains from one sample, sequenced in a study of blood T cell repertoires in COVID-19. Sequencing was performed with immunoSEQ multiplex PCR; in TCRdb, only in-frame clones are kept and a portion is missing. Of a few hundred thousand clones listed, around nine tenths are singletons. Sequencing was carried out using peripheral blood. The receptors here all came from a woman aged 60 to 75 with acute or convalescent COVID-19.

In nucleotides, the CDR3 is TGTGCCAGCAGCCCAGGGAATCACGAGCAGTACTTC. Amino acids: CASSPGNHEQYF. The chain carries TRBV9 and TRBJ2-7, with a tentative D call TRBD1 (5 bases). Germline assignment: CDR1 SGDLS and CDR2 YYNGEE. CDR3 size: 12 residues. Trimming left V 4 bases short and J 5 bases short, with 10 bases between.

In this sample, this clone turned up once. The chain combines TRBV27 with TRBJ1-1; 10 bases align to TRBD1. The germline V gene has CDR1 MNHEY and CDR2 SMNVEV (reference sequence). The CDR3 is made up of 17 amino acids. V lost 2 bases and J lost 5; bases outside the gene matches: 11. CDR3 in amino acids: CASSLRPGQGSKTEAFF. CDR3 coding DNA: TGTGCCAGCAGTTTACGTCCGGGACAGGGGTCTAAGACTGAAGCTTTCTTT.

This clone was counted a few times. The gene calls are TRBV28 and TRBJ1-4; D remains unclear. CDR1 and CDR2 (germline): MDHEN, SYDVKM. The V gene lost 7 bases and the J gene lost 5 bases, with 5 bases spanning the gap. This CDR3 is 11 amino acids long. CDR3 nucleotide sequence: TGTGCCAGCAAGGAGAATGAAAAACTGTTTTTT. This sequence encodes CASKENEKLFF.

In DNA form, the CDR3 reads TGTGCCAGCAGTCATCGACAGGGGGCTTACGCTAACTATGGCTACACCTTC. Translated, it gives CASSHRQGAYANYGYTF. V and J are TRBV6-6 and TRBJ1-2; 10 nucleotides match TRBD1. This CDR3 has 17 amino acids. Germline values: CDR1 MNHNY, CDR2 SVGAGI (reference sequence). The junction had 9 bases not matched to a gene; V was cut back by 5 bases and J by 0 bases.

For the CDR3, the DNA is TGTGCCAGCAGCTCCCGCAAGGAAGACAGGGGCGATGTGAACACCGGGGAGCTGTTTTTT. Its translation is CASSSRKEDRGDVNTGELFF. The chain combines TRBV11-3 with TRBJ2-2; TRBD1 agrees at 8 bases. The germline V gene has CDR1 SGHNT and CDR2 YENEEA. The CDR3 sequence is 20 residues long. V trimming: 4 bases; J trimming: 1 base; junction bases outside the gene matches: 17.

The V call is TRBV28, the J call TRBJ1-5; possible D gene TRBD1, 5 bases. Germline assignment: CDR1 MDHEN and CDR2 SYDVKM. This CDR3 is built from 15 residues. V was cut by 5 bases and J by 4 bases, with 15 bases left in between. The DNA for the CDR3 is TGTGCCAGCAGTCCCTATGGGGCGGGAAATCAGCCCCAGCATTTT. It encodes CASSPYGAGNQPQHF.

V gene TRBV14 combines with J gene TRBJ1-1; 7 bases are a match to TRBD1. This CDR3 contains 15 residues. Germline-derived CDR1 and CDR2 are SGHDN and FVKESK. With 0 bases clipped from V and 7 bases from J, the junction kept 8 bases outside the gene matches. The CDR3 loop reads CASSQDYRGVFEAFF. Written as DNA, the CDR3 is TGTGCCAGCAGCCAAGACTACAGGGGAGTGTTTGAAGCTTTCTTT.

This chain joins TRBV28 and TRBJ1-3; D gene unclear. The CDR3 is 15 amino acids. CDR1 is MDHEN and CDR2 is SYDVKM in the germline V gene. V gave up 2 bases and J gave up 4 bases, with 12 bases separating them. The CDR3, as DNA: TGTGCCAGCAGTTTACTCCAGTTGCCCGGAAACACCATATATTTT. Translation: CASSLLQLPGNTIYF. Variable domain in full (rest from reference TRBV28 and TRBJ1-3): DVKVTQSSRYLVKRTGEKVFLECVQDMDHENMFWYRQDPGLGLRLIYFSYDVKMKEKGDIPEGYSVSREKKERFSLILESASTNQTSMYLCASSLLQLPGNTIYFGEGSWLTVV.

The chain is built from TRBV6-6 and TRBJ2-2, with TRBD1 matching 8 bases. Per germline, CDR1 MNHNY and CDR2 SVGAGI (reference sequence). The length of the CDR3 is 15 residues. V was pared by 6 bases and J by 3 bases, with 6 bases of the junction left unmatched. DNA of the CDR3: TGTGCCAGCAGGGATGGACAGGGCGACACCGGGGAGCTGTTTTTT. This codes for CASRDGQGDTGELFF.

The chain couples TRBV6-4 to TRBJ1-5, with TRBD1 matching over 8 bases. V lost 6 bases, J lost 3 bases, and 7 bases stayed unmatched. The germline V gene has CDR1 MRHNA and CDR2 SNTAGT. The length of the CDR3 is 15 residues. CDR3 protein: CASSPGTGLNQPQHF. As DNA, the CDR3 is TGTGCCAGCAGCCCTGGGACAGGCCTCAATCAGCCCCAGCATTTT.

The chain is built from TRBV18 and TRBJ1-4, with D unresolved. The V gene's germline CDR1 is KGHSH and CDR2 LQKENI. The V end was cut by 0 bases, the J end by 4 bases, with 12 bases between. The CDR3 has 16 amino acids. The CDR3 here is CASSPPIGFVNEKLFF. In nucleotides, the CDR3 is TGTGCCAGCTCACCACCGATCGGGTTCGTTAATGAAAAACTGTTTTTT.

The J gene is TRBJ1-3, the V gene TRBV6-5; D unresolved. V was cut by 7 bases and J by 2 bases, with 15 bases left in between. Germline V gene sequence: CDR1 MNHEY, CDR2 SVGAGI. The CDR3 sequence is 15 residues long. CDR3 region: CASIPPAGTGNTIYF. The DNA for the CDR3 is TGTGCCAGCATCCCTCCTGCGGGAACTGGAAACACCATATATTTT.

This chain uses TRBV27 with TRBJ1-5, with D hard to call. Trimming shortened V by 2 bases and J by 3 bases, and 11 bases separated the two germline ends. Germline values: CDR1 MNHEY, CDR2 SMNVEV (reference sequence). The CDR3 totals 15 residues. The CDR3 DNA is TGTGCCAGCAGTTTAGGAGGCAGAACCAATCAGCCCCAGCATTTT. Translated, it gives CASSLGGRTNQPQHF.

The chain couples TRBV19 to TRBJ1-4, with D possibly being TRBD1 (5 bases). Trimming took 11 bases from V and 6 from J, leaving 16 bases between them. Germline CDR1 LNHDA, CDR2 SQIVND (reference sequence). The CDR3 spans 13 residues. Here the CDR3 reads CAATGGADEKLFF. The CDR3 DNA is TGTGCCGCGACGGGAGGGGCCGATGAAAAACTGTTTTTT.

The chain uses TRBV6-5 and TRBJ1-5, with D uncertain. The CDR3 is 13 amino acids. Germline V lookup: CDR1 MNHEY, CDR2 SVGAGI. V dropped 7 bases and J dropped 4 bases, with 11 bases sitting between them. CDR3 DNA: TGTGCCAGCAAAACGGGAGCTAATCAGCCCCAGCATTTT. This sequence encodes CASKTGANQPQHF.

Comment on this clone: Other DNA sequences in the sample encode the same CDR3. V usage is TRBV5-1 and J usage is TRBJ2-3, with 11 bases lining up with TRBD2. J gave up 0 bases and V 3 bases, and 3 bases lay outside the gene matches. The CDR3 loop spans 16 amino acids. Looked up from germline, CDR1 is SGHRS and CDR2 is YFSETQ. CDR3 residues: CASSSGTSGSTDTQYF. Written as DNA, the CDR3 is TGCGCCAGCAGCTCCGGGACTAGCGGTAGCACAGATACGCAGTATTTT.

The V call is TRBV7-3, the J call TRBJ2-2, with 9 bases fitting TRBD2. There are 16 residues in the CDR3. V lost 2 bases to trimming and J lost 3 bases; unmatched junction nucleotides: 4. Germline CDR1 SGHTA, CDR2 FQGTGA. CDR3 in DNA: TGTGCCAGCAGCTTAGGGGGCGGGAGGGACACCGGGGAGCTGTTTTTT. Translated: CASSLGGGRDTGELFF.

This chain links TRBV4-2 with TRBJ2-5; TRBD2 aligns across 8 bases. From germline, CDR1 is LGHNA and CDR2 YNFKEQ. This CDR3 has 15 amino acids. J gave up 1 base and V 3 bases, and 4 bases lay outside the gene matches. The chain's CDR3 is CASSQQAGVQETQYF. CDR3 nucleotide sequence: TGTGCCAGCAGCCAGCAAGCGGGAGTCCAAGAGACCCAGTACTTC.

The genes are TRBV24-1 and TRBJ2-7; TRBD1 matches 10 bases. Germline values: CDR1 KGHDR, CDR2 SFDVKD. The V and J ends lost 4 bases and 2 bases, in that order; junction bases with no gene match: 7. CDR3 size: 16 residues. CDR3 DNA: TGTGCCACCAGTGACCCTGGGACAGGGGACCCCTACGAGCAGTACTTC. Translation gives CATSDPGTGDPYEQYF.

The genes are TRBV18 and TRBJ1-1; TRBD1 agrees at 9 bases. Looked up from germline, CDR1 is KGHSH and CDR2 is LQKENI. The CDR3 covers 16 residues. V dropped 6 bases and J dropped 1; count of bases not matched to a gene: 9. DNA for the CDR3: TGTGCCAGCTCGGAACAGGGGGCAGTAGGGAACACTGAAGCTTTCTTT. As protein: CASSEQGAVGNTEAFF.

This clone was recorded only once. The chain employs TRBV28 and TRBJ2-1; D unclear. This CDR3 is built from 14 residues. V was trimmed by 3 bases and J by 0 bases, leaving 6 bases between them. Germline lookup yields CDR1 MDHEN and CDR2 SYDVKM. The CDR3: CASSFEVSYNEQFF. The DNA of the CDR3 is TGTGCCAGCAGTTTTGAGGTCTCCTACAATGAGCAGTTCTTC.

The chain joins TRBV11-1 to TRBJ2-1; the match to TRBD2 covers 7 bases. CDR1 and CDR2 from the germline V gene are SGHAT and FQDESV (reference sequence). This CDR3 region has 15 residues. J gave up 4 bases and V 0 bases, and 3 bases lay outside the gene matches. CDR3 in amino acids: CASSLAGGPYNEQFF. The DNA for the CDR3 is TGTGCCAGCAGCTTAGCGGGAGGGCCTTACAATGAGCAGTTCTTC.

The chain recombines TRBV28 with TRBJ1-4; possible D gene TRBD1, 6 bases. The ends were cut back, 2 bases at V and 4 bases at J, with 11 bases in the middle. CDR1 is MDHEN, CDR2 SYDVKM, per germline. CDR3 length equals 15 residues. DNA for the CDR3: TGTGCCAGCAGTTTACTGGGGGCAATTAATGAAAAACTGTTTTTT. This sequence encodes CASSLLGAINEKLFF.

The chain employs TRBV3-1 (or the pseudogene TRBV3-2) and TRBJ1-5; no reliable D call. From germline, CDR1 is LGHDT and CDR2 YNNKEL (reference sequence). Between the trimmed V and J ends, which lost 4 bases and 9 bases, there was a span of 10 bases. The length of the CDR3 is 12 residues. The CDR3 DNA reads TGTGCCAGCAGCCCCCCAGAGGGGCCCCAGCATTTT. Translation: CASSPPEGPQHF.

The chain is built from TRBV5-4 and TRBJ2-7; tentatively, D is TRBD1 (6 bases). The CDR3 sequence is 13 residues long. The germline V and J ends were trimmed by 5 bases and 6 bases, with 15 bases remaining between them. Germline V gene sequence: CDR1 SGHNT, CDR2 YYREEE (reference sequence). The DNA for the CDR3 is TGTGCCAGCAGTCCCAGAGCAGGGGCCGAGCAGTACTTC. Its protein is CASSPRAGAEQYF.

This chain links TRBV10-3 with TRBJ2-2; 9 bases match TRBD1. The CDR3 is made up of 15 amino acids. V was clipped by 6 bases and J by 6 bases; unmatched bases: 8. Germline CDR1 is ENHRY and CDR2 is SYGVKD. This CDR3 reads CAIRGGTGSAGELFF. The DNA of the CDR3 is TGTGCCATCAGGGGGGGGACAGGGTCGGCCGGGGAGCTGTTTTTT.

This clone appeared a single time. Here the CDR3 reads CASSLGRFGGYTF. DNA for the CDR3: TGTGCCAGCAGTTTGGGCAGGTTCGGTGGCTACACCTTC. J is TRBJ1-2 and V is TRBV28; unclear D gene. This CDR3 comprises 13 residues. Germline lookup yields CDR1 MDHEN and CDR2 SYDVKM. Between the trimmed V and J ends, which lost 3 bases and 7 bases, there was a span of 12 bases.

The V gene is TRBV11-2, the J gene TRBJ2-2; TRBD1 matches at 11 bases. Germline CDR1 reads SGHAT; CDR2 reads FQNNGV. Unmatched junction bases numbered 4, after V lost 1 base and J lost 6 bases. CDR3 length: 16 amino acids. CDR3 sequence: CASSLGTGGASGELFF. The CDR3, as DNA: TGTGCCAGCAGCTTAGGGACAGGGGGCGCGTCCGGGGAGCTGTTTTTT.

V is TRBV7-6 and J is TRBJ2-1; D is perhaps TRBD2 (5 bases). Germline values: CDR1 SGHVS, CDR2 FNYEAQ. The ends were cut back, 1 base at V and 0 bases at J, with 7 bases in the middle. The CDR3 sequence is 15 residues long. CDR3 coding DNA: TGTGCCAGCAGCTTAGGGACTCTCTCCTACAATGAGCAGTTCTTC. Protein: CASSLGTLSYNEQFF.

The chain combines TRBV5-1 with TRBJ2-7, with TRBD1 identical over 7 bases. V trimming: 3 bases; J trimming: 1 base; junction bases outside the gene matches: 4. The germline gives CDR1 SGHRS, CDR2 YFSETQ. There are 14 residues in the CDR3. The CDR3 here is CASSWDSGSYEQYF. The CDR3 nucleotides are TGCGCCAGCAGCTGGGACAGCGGATCCTACGAGCAGTACTTC.